This T cell receptor (beta chain) is from a study of cytomegalovirus exposure and HLA in healthy donors (dated by TCRdb to 2017 to 2019). With respect to the entire study: An earlier analysis of about 560 of the donors reported around 280 Gb of sequence data and 117 million unique TCR beta sequences obtained from some 200 million T cells. An early release covering roughly 600 HLA-typed donors comprised roughly 300 gigabases of sequencing data and 85 million to 100 million unique TCR sequences. Of the approximately 400 genotyped donors, approximately 83% fell in the genetic ancestry cluster associated with self-reported Caucasian donors. The study was designed to test whether signatures of past pathogen exposure could be identified by cataloging public T cell receptors. The study profiled the T cell repertoires of around 700 subjects by immunosequencing and related them to cytomegalovirus serostatus. In addition to the first cohort of roughly 670 subjects, a separate validation cohort of 120 different subjects was used. High-throughput TCR immunosequencing, statistical association of individual TCRs with disease status, and machine learning were combined to predict cytomegalovirus infection status. In a later analysis, previously published TCR beta repertoires from about 670 donors were re-analyzed and high-resolution HLA genotyping was added so that TCR occurrence patterns could be studied. Rather than using new phenotypic data, the later analysis identified candidate immune exposures from TCR beta sequences and from how often those sequences occurred across donors. An earlier analysis of several hundred of the donors used high-throughput TCR beta sequencing to judge whether each TCR beta V gene segment behaved as functional or pseudogenic. Donor age, sex, ethnicity and CMV serostatus were compiled alongside the repertoire data. A later genetic analysis used genome-wide SNP genotypes for about 65% of the 666 donors, treating that subset as a discovery cohort. All discovery cohort repertoires had been generated using a single sequencing platform. HLA typing included class I and class II loci at four-digit resolution. Typing coverage differed by locus: A, B, C, DRB1 and DQB1 were typed in roughly 620-640 donors, DQA1 in 522, DPA1 in 606, and DPB1 in 400 to 480. A few DR-DQ haplotypes were treated as single units for association and clustering because of strong linkage in the cohort. On average, roughly 200,000 unique TCR beta nucleotide sequences were sequenced per donor among a few hundred genotyped donors of the cohort, with roughly 18% of those sequences being non-productive.

The cohort consisted of 600 or so healthy bone marrow donors. Cohort members were all nominally healthy when sampled, although unrecorded immune exposures were likely present. The donor tested CMV seropositive, placing the donor among the 250 to 350 seropositive members of the cohort. Each donor provided a peripheral blood sample, and peripheral blood mononuclear cells were used for TCR beta sequencing. Genomic DNA was extracted from the blood cell samples with the Qiagen DNeasy Blood Extraction Kit. Reading from cysteine to phenylalanine, the CDR3 counts 13 amino acids. Left in the record is the CDR3 DNA by itself, 39 bases read in frame from the first base. V loses 6 bases, J loses 3 bases, and the germline ends lie 11 bases apart. The germline V gene yields SGHVS for CDR1 and FNYEAQ for CDR2. This clone was seen only a few times. Its antigen target is currently unknown. It has no much larger one-base neighbor in the sample; base qualities were not kept.

Findings and caveats that apply to the study as a whole: Because counts were too low, 15 to 20 rarely observed V segments, including chromosome 9 orphons, were excluded from the earlier analysis of 587 of the donors. The only immune exposure information available for the cohort was CMV serostatus. In a later analysis, TCR association rates were found to vary across HLA loci, with the most associated TCRs seen for DRB1 alleles and the fewest for HLA-C alleles. A total of about 180 TCR beta chains were listed by the study as associated with cytomegalovirus. Only TCR beta chains were sequenced in this cohort, and the absence of alpha or paired-chain data limited detectable features. In vitro tests confirmed that three of the cytomegalovirus-associated TCR beta chains recognize cytomegalovirus antigens. When HLA alleles, especially DR and DQ, strongly co-occurred, TCR associations were difficult to assign to individual alleles. A cluster of highly shared sequence variants was judged likely to be a technical artifact of the sequencing pipeline. Most TCR sequences were observed very rarely across donors, whereas some public TCRs were present in many individuals. HLA typing was unavailable for some donors at each locus, so association tests used only the typed subset. Compared with the roughly 670-donor mean, donors in an Asian-associated ancestry cluster had fewer N-insertions in productive TCRs, according to a later genetic analysis. Most CMV-associated TCR beta chains appeared to be HLA-restricted in a later analysis, and the HLA associations seemed to be driven largely by CMV exposure. Compared with equally common non-associated chains, HLA-associated TCR beta chains in a later analysis were more clonally expanded and had lower generation probabilities. In a later genetic analysis, a missense DCLRE1C variant was associated with V-gene and J-gene trimming of TCR beta chains, and the association was replicated in an independent cohort. Some IMGT-functional V segments, including TRBV6-2 and TRBV6-3, could not be told apart with the 87-base-pair reads, so those segments were excluded. Several of the top co-occurrence clusters appeared to be linked to parvovirus B19, influenza, CMV and Epstein-Barr virus, according to a later analysis. Presence/absence analyses assumed roughly uniform sequencing depth across donors, an assumption that may not hold. The authors suggested that the approach could potentially be extended to other disease states and immunological phenotypes. In an earlier analysis of 587 of the donors, most TCR beta V segments appeared in productive rearrangements about 87% or about 30% of the time, broadly matching IMGT annotations. A later analysis associated 16,951 TCR beta sequences with specific HLA alleles at a false discovery rate of 0.05. Cytomegalovirus status was reported to be diagnosed by the classifier with high specificity and sensitivity in both the original and validation cohorts. A further reported finding was that TCR beta sequences accurately predicted the HLA-A and HLA-B alleles for most subjects in the first cohort. Correlated functional status among segregating V segments might reflect linkage disequilibrium, but an unknown experimental factor could not be ruled out.

Library prep was done by the immunoSEQ multiplex PCR assay. For the multiplex PCR, a mixture combining 60 forward primers for TCR Vbeta segments and 13 reverse primers for TCR Jbeta segments was used. The CDR3 region of rearranged TCR beta genes was amplified from genomic DNA by a multiplex PCR assay. On the Illumina HiSeq System, the amplified TCR beta libraries were sequenced as 87-base-pair reads. As for the authors' bioinformatics: In a later analysis, tens of millions of unique TCR beta chains were counted across the roughly 670 repertoires, and approximately 11 million of these chains were shared by at least two donors. To remove PCR and sequencing errors, raw reads were error-corrected and collapsed into unique sequences using a nearest-neighbor algorithm that merged closely related sequences. To assign V, D and J gene segments, CDR3 sequences were aligned to IMGT reference sequences. For a sequence to be retained, at least a six-nucleotide match to both a V gene segment and a J gene segment was required. A rearrangement counted as productive if the CDR3 had no stop codons and remained in frame with V and J, and every other rearrangement counted as non-productive. Following IMGT convention, CDR3 was defined as the stretch from the second conserved V-encoded cysteine up to the conserved J-encoded phenylalanine. The earlier analysis of around 640 of the donors excluded sequences that lacked an unambiguous match to a single V gene segment. In an earlier analysis of around 600 of the donors, V segments were called functional above 56.7% productive rearrangements and were called segregating when the between-donor standard deviation exceeded 5%. A statistical classification framework was developed to diagnose cytomegalovirus status using the catalog of TCR beta chain sequences. A later analysis assigned V and J genes by comparing TCR nucleotide sequences with IMGT/GENE-DB human TR gene sequences. Using the TCRdist pipeline, a later analysis assigned CDR3 sequences along with most-parsimonious VDJ recombination scenarios. A later analysis defined each TCR beta chain by its CDR3 amino acid sequence plus V-gene family, and excluded reads lacking a unique V-gene family. In a later analysis, nearly 600 highly shared, low-generation-probability nucleotide sequences were removed to address suspected cross-contamination and a sequencing artifact. In a later analysis, a clonal expansion index for each public chain was calculated from normalized within-repertoire ranks of inferred template counts. In a later analysis, generation probabilities were computed using a VDJ recombination model fitted to out-of-frame rearrangements, and the results were checked against IGoR. Hypergeometric tests were used in a later analysis to score TCR-TCR, TCR-HLA and TCR-CMV co-occurrence, with a repertoire-size bias correction applied to the TCR pairs. A later analysis estimated false discovery rates by permuting HLA or CMV assignments 20 times. In a later analysis, co-occurring TCRs were grouped using DBSCAN, and TCRdist sequence similarity was added for clustering within HLA-allele-positive subsets. Co-occurrence clustering excluded repertoires with fewer than 30,000 or more than 120,000 public chains, plus five with anomalous nucleotide sharing. TCRdb's version of the immuneACCESS table is confined to in-frame rearrangements and falls short of the full clone set. An unresolved V gene accounts for under half of the shortfall where checked; the remainder is of unknown origin. The V and J calls and the clone size are those of that table, but D and trimming were determined from the DNA. For this sample the table gives fewer than 200,000 clones, of which roughly 12% were detected only once. The ten top clones hold less than 8.5% of the sample.

The source material was PBMCs. The receptor comes from a man aged 50-59 years in good health and CMV-seropositive. The rearranged segments are TRBV7-6 and TRBJ1-1; the D gene identity is not certain. The CDR3 region reads CASRPREDTEAFF. The DNA reads as follows: TGTGCCAGCAGGCCAAGGGAGGACACTGAAGCTTTCTTT.